The entry below describes one T cell receptor (beta chain). Its antigen is unidentified. This entry is derived from a study of beta chain features in type 1 diabetes. Study-level points and caveats: These data did not resolve whether HLA type affects TCRB rearrangement. Highly expressing activated T cells could be over-counted with a cDNA template. Junctions at VDJ sites from type 1 diabetes patients had fewer insertions and more deletions. Moderately but significantly shorter TCRB CDR3s were found in Type 1 diabetes patients in all four CD4+ subsets.

The whole isolated RNA underwent reverse transcription, so sequencing captured expressed TCRB transcripts. Here immunoSEQ multiplex PCR was the method, and the copy in TCRdb shows in-frame clones only, minus some. The table records about 25,000 clones, 68% of them present only once. The sequenced sample consisted of stem cell memory CD4+ T cells from blood. The sequence was collected from a woman between 35 and 50 years old with type 1 diabetes.

DNA of the CDR3: TGTGCCAGCTCACCGAGGGCCCCCGGGACAGGGGGAAATTCACCCCTCCACTTT. As protein: CASSPRAPGTGGNSPLHF. The chain is built from TRBV18 and TRBJ1-6; TRBD1 matches at 11 bases. Trimming took 3 bases from V and 7 from J; bases not matched to a gene: 11. Looked up from germline, CDR1 is KGHSH and CDR2 is LQKENI. CDR3 length equals 18 residues.